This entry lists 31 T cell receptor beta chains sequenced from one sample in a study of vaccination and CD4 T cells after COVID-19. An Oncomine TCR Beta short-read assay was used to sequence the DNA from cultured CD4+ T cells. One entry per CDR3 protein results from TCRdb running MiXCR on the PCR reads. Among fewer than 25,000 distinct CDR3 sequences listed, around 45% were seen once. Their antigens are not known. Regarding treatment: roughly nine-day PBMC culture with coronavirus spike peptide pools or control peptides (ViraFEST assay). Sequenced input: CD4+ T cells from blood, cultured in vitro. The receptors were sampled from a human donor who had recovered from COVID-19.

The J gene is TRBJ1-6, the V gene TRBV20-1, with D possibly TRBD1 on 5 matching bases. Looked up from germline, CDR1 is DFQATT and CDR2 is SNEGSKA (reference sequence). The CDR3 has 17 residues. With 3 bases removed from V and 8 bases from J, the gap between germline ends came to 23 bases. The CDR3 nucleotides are TGCAGTGCTAGTCGGGACCCAGGGAGAAGTTCCTATTCACCCCTCCACTTT. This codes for CSASRDPGRSSYSPLHF.

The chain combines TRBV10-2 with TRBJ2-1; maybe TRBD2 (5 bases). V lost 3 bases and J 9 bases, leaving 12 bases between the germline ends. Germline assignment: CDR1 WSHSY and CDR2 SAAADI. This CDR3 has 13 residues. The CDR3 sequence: CASSDPTRAEQFF. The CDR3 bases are TGCGCCAGCAGTGACCCCACTAGGGCTGAGCAGTTCTTC.

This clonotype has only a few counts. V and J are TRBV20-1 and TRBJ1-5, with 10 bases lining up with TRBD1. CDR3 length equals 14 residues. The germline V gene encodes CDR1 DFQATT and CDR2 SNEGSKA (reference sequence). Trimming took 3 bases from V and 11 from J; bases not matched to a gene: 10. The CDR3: CSASRDRGYWTQHF. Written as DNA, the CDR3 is TGCAGTGCTAGTCGGGACAGGGGATATTGGACCCAGCATTTT.

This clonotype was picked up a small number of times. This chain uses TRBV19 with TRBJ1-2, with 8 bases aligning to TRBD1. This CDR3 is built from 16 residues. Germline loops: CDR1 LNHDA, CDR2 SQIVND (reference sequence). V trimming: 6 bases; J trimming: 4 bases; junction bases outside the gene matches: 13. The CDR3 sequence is CASSADRTGSIYGYTF. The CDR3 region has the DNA TGTGCCAGTAGCGCGGATCGGACAGGGAGCATCTATGGCTACACCTTC.

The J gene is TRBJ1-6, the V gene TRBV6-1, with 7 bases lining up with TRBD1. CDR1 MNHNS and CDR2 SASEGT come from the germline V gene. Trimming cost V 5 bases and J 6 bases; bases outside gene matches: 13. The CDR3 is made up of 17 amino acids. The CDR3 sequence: CASSRTPGQDLNSPLHF. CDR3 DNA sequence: TGTGCCAGCAGTCGGACCCCAGGACAGGACCTTAATTCACCCCTCCACTTT.

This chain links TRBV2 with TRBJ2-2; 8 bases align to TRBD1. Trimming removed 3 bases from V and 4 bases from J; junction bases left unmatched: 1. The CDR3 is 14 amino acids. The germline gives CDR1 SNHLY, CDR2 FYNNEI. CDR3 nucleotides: TGTGCCAGCAGTGACAGGGGGCTCACCGGGGAGCTGTTTTTT. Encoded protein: CASSDRGLTGELFF.

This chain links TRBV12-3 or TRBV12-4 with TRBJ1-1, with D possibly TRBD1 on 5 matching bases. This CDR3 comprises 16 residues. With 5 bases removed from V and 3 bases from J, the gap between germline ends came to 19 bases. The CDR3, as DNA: TGTGCCAGCAGTCCGCCCGTGGGGGGACCGGACACTGAAGCTTTCTTT. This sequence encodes CASSPPVGGPDTEAFF.

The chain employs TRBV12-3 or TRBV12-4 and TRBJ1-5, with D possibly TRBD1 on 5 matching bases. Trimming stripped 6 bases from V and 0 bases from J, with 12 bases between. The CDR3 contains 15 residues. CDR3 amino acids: CASRSQGDSNQPQHF. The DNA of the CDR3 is TGTGCCAGCAGGTCGCAGGGCGATAGCAATCAGCCCCAGCATTTT.

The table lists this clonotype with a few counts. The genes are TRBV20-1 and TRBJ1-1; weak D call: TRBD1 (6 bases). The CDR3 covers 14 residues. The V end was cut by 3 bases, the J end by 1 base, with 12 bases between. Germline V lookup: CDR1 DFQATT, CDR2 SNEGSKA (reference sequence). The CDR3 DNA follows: TGCAGTGCTAGGCGGGGGGCAGGGAACACTGAAGCTTTCTTT. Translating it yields CSARRGAGNTEAFF.

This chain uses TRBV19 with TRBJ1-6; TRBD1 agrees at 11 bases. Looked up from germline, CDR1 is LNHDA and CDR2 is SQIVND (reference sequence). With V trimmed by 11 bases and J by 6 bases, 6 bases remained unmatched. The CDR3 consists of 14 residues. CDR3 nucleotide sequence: TGTGCCTCCCTGGACAGGGGGCGTAATTCACCCCTCCACTTT. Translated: CASLDRGRNSPLHF.

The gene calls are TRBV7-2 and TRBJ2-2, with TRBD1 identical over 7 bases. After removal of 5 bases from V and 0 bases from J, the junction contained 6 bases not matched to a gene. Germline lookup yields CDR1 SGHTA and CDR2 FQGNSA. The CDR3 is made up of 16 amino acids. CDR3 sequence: CASSLFGTANTGELFF. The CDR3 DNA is TGTGCCAGCAGCCTATTCGGGACAGCGAACACCGGGGAGCTGTTTTTT.

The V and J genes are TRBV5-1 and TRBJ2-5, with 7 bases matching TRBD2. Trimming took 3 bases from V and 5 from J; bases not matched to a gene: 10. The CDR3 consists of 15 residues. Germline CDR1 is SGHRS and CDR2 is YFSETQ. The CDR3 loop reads CASSWIKGLRETQYF. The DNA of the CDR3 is TGCGCCAGCAGCTGGATTAAGGGACTAAGGGAGACCCAGTACTTC.

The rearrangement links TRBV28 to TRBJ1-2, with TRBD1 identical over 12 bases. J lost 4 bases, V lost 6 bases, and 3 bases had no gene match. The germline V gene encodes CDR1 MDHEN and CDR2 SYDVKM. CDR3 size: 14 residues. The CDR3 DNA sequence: TGTGCCAGCAGGGGGACAGGGGGCGGCTATGGCTACACCTTC. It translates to CASRGTGGGYGYTF.

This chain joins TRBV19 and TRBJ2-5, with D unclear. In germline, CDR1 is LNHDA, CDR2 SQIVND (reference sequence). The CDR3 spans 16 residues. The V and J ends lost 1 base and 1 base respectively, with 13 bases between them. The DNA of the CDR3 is TGTGCCAGTAGTATAGGGGCCAGCTGGGTCCAAGAGACCCAGTACTTC. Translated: CASSIGASWVQETQYF.

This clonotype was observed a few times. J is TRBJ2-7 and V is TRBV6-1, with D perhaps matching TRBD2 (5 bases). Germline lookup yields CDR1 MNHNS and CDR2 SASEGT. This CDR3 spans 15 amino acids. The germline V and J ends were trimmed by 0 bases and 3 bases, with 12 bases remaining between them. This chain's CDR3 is CASSEAGSGYYEQYF. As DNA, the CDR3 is TGTGCCAGCAGTGAAGCCGGGTCGGGGTACTACGAGCAGTACTTC.

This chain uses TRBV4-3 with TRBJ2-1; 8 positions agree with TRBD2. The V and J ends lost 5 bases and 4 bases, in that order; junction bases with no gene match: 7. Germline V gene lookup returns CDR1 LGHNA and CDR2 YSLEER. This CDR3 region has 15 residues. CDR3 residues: CASSFREGGYNEQFF. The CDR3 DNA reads TGCGCCAGCAGCTTCCGGGAGGGGGGTTACAATGAGCAGTTCTTC.

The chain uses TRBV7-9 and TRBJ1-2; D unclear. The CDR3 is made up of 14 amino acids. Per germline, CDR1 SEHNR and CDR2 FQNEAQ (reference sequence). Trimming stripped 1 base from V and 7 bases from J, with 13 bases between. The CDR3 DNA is TGTGCCAGCAGCTTAGGAGGCAGCATGAGTGGCTACACCTTC. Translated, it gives CASSLGGSMSGYTF.

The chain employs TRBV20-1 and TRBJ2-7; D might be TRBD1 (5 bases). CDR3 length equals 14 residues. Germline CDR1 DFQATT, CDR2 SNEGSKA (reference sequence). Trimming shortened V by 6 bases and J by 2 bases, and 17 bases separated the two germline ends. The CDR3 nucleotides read TGCAGTGCCACTCCACAGGTTGGGGCCTACGAGCAGTACTTC. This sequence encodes CSATPQVGAYEQYF.

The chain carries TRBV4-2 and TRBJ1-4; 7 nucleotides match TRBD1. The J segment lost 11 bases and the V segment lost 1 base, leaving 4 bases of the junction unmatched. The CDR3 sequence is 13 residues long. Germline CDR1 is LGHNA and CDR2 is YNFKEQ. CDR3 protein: CASSQAFRGKLFF. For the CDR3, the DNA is TGTGCCAGCAGCCAAGCCTTCAGGGGGAAACTGTTTTTT.

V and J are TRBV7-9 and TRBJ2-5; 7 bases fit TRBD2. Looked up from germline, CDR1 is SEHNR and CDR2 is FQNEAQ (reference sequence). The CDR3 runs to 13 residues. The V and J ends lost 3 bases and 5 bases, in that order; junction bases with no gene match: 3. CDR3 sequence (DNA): TGTGCCAGCAGCTTGGGCGGGGGTGAGACCCAGTACTTC. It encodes CASSLGGGETQYF.

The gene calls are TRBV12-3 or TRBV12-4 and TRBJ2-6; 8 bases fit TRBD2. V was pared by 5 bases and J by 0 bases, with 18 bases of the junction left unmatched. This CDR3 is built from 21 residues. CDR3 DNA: TGTGCCAGCAGTACGAGCGGGGGTTACTCCGGCCTTACCTCTGGGGCCAACGTCCTGACTTTC. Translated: CASSTSGGYSGLTSGANVLTF.

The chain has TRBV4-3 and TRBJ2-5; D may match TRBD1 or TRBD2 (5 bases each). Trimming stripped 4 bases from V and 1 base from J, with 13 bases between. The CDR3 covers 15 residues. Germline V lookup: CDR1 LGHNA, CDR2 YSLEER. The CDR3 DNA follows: TGCGCCAGCAGCCTCGGTTTGGGGACCCAAGAGACCCAGTACTTC. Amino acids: CASSLGLGTQETQYF.

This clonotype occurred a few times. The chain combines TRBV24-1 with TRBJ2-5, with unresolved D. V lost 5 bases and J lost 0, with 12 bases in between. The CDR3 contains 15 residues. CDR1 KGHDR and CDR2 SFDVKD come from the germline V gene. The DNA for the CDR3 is TGTGCCACCAGTGCCTGGGAAGGGCACCAAGAGACCCAGTACTTC. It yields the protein CATSAWEGHQETQYF.

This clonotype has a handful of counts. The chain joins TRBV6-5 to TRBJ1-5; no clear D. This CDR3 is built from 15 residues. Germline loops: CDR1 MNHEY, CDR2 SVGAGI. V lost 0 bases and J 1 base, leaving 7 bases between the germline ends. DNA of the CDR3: TGTGCCAGCAGTTACTCGAGCGTAAGCAATCAGCCCCAGCATTTT. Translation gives CASSYSSVSNQPQHF.

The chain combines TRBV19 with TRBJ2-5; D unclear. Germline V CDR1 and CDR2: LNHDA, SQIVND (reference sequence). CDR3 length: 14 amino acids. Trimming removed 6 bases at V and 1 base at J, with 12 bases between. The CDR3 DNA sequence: TGTGCCAGTAGGCAGACCCAGCCCCAAGAGACCCAGTACTTC. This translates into CASRQTQPQETQYF.

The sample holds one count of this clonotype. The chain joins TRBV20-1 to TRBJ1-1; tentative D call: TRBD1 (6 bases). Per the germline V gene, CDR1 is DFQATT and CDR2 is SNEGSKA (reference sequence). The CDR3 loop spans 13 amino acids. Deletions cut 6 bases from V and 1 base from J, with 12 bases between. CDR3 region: CSARDTKNTEAFF. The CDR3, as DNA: TGCAGTGCCCGGGACACCAAGAACACTGAAGCTTTCTTT.

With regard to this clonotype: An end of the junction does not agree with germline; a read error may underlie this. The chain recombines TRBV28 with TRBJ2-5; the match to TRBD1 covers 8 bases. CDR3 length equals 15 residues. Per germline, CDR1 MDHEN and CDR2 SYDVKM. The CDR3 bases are TGTGCCGGCAGGGGATTGACAGGGGAGTCTGAGACCCAGTACTTC. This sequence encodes CAGRGLTGESETQYF.

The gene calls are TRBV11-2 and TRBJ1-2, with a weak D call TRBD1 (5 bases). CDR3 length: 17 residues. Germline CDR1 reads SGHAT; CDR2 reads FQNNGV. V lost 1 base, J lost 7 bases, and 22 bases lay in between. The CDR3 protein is CASSLALPKTATPGYTF. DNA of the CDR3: TGTGCCAGCAGCTTAGCCCTTCCTAAGACAGCAACCCCTGGCTACACCTTC.

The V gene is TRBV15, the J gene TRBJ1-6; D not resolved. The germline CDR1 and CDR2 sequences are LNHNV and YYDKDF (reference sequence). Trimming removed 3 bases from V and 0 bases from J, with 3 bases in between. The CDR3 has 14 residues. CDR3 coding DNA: TGTGCCACCAGCAGGAGCTCCTATAATTCACCCCTCCACTTT. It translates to CATSRSSYNSPLHF.

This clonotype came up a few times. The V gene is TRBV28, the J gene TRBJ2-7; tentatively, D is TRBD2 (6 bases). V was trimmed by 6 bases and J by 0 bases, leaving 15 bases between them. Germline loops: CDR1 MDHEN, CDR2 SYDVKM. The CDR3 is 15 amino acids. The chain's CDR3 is CASRLTRGNSYEQYF. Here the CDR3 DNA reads TGTGCCAGCAGGCTTACACGGGGGAACTCCTACGAGCAGTACTTC.

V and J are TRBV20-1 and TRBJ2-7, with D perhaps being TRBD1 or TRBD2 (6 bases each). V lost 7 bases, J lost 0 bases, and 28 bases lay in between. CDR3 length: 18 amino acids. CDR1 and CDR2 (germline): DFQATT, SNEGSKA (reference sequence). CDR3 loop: CSVTSGAGAVALSYEQYF. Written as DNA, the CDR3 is TGCAGTGTCACGTCGGGGGCAGGGGCGGTCGCCCTCTCCTACGAGCAGTACTTC.